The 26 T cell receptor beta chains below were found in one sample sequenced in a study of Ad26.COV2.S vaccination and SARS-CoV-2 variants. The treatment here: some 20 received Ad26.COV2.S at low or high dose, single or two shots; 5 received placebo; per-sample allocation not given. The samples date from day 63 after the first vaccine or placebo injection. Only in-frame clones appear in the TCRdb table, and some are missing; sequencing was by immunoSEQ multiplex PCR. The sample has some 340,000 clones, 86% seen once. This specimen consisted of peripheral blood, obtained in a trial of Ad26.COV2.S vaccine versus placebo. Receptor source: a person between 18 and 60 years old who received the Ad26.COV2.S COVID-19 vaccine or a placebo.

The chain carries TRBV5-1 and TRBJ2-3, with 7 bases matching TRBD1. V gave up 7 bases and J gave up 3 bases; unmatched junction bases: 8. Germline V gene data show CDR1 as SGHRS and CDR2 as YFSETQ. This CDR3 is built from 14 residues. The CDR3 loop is CASLRGGPTDTQYF. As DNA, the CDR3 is TGCGCCAGCCTACGAGGGGGCCCAACAGATACGCAGTATTTT.

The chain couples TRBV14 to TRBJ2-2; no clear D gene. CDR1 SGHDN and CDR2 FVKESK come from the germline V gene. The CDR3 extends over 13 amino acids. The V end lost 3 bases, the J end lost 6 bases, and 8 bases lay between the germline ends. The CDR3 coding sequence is TGTGCCAGCAGCCAGGCCCGGTCCGGGGAGCTGTTTTTT. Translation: CASSQARSGELFF.

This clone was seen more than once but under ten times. The CDR3 nucleotides read TGTGCCAGCAGTCTCACAGAAAACTATGGCTACACCTTC. Translated, it gives CASSLTENYGYTF. J is TRBJ1-2 and V is TRBV6-5; no reliable D call. This CDR3 comprises 13 residues. Germline lookup yields CDR1 MNHEY and CDR2 SVGAGI. V dropped 5 bases and J dropped 2 bases, with 9 bases sitting between them.

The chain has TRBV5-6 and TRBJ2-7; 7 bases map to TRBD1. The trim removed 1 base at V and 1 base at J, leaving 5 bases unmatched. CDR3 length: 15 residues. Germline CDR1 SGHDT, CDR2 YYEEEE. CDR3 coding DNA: TGTGCCAGCAGCTTGCGCGGACAGGCATCCTACGAGCAGTACTTC. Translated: CASSLRGQASYEQYF.

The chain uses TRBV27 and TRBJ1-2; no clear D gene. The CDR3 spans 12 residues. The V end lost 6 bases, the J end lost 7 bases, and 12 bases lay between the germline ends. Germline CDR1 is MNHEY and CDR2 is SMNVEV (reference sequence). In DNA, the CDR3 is TGTGCCAGCAGATCCCCGGCAACTGGCTACACCTTC. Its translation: CASRSPATGYTF.

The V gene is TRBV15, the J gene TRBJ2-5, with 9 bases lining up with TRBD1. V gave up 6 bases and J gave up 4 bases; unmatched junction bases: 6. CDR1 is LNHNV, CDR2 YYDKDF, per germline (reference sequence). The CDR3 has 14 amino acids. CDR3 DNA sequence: TGTGCCACCAGGACAGGGGGAAAGGGAGAGACCCAGTACTTC. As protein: CATRTGGKGETQYF.

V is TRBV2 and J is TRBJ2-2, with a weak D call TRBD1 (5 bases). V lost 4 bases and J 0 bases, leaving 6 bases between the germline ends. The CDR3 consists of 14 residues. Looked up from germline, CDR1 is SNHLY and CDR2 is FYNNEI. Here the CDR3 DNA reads TGTGCCAGCAGTGGGACACCGAACACCGGGGAGCTGTTTTTT. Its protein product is CASSGTPNTGELFF.

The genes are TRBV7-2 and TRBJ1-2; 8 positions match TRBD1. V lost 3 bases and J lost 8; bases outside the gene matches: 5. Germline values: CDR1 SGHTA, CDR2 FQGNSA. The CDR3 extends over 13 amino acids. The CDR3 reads CASSFYRGGGYTF. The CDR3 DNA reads TGTGCCAGCAGCTTCTACAGGGGGGGCGGCTACACCTTC.

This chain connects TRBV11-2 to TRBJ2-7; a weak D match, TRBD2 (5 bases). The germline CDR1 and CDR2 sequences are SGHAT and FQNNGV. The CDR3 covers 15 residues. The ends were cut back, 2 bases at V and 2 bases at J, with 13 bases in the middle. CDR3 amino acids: CASSLWRTQPYEQYF. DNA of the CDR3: TGTGCCAGCAGCTTATGGAGGACCCAACCCTACGAGCAGTACTTC. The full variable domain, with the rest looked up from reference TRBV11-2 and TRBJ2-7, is EAGVAQSPRYKIIEKRQSVAFWCNPISGHATLYWYQQILGQGPKLLIQFQNNGVVDDSQLPKDRFSAERLKGVDSTLKIQPAKLEDSAVYLCASSLWRTQPYEQYFGPGTRLTVT.

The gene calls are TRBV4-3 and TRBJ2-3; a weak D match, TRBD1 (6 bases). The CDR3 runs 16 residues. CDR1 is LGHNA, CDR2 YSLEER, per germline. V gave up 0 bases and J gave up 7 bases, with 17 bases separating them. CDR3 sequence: CASSQERTVSPHTQYF. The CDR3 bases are TGCGCCAGCAGCCAAGAGAGGACAGTCTCCCCCCATACGCAGTATTTT.

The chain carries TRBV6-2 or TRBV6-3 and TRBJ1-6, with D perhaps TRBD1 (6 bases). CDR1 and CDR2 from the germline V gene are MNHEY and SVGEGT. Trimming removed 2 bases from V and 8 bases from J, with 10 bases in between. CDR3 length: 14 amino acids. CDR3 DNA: TGTGCCAGCAGTTACCTACAGGGATATTCACCCCTCCACTTT. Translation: CASSYLQGYSPLHF.

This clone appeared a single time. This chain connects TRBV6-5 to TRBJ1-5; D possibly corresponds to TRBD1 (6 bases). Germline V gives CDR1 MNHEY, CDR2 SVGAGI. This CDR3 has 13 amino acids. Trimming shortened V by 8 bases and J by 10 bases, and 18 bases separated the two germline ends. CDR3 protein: CASAGTPTGPQHF. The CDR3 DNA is TGTGCCAGCGCCGGGACACCCACGGGACCCCAGCATTTT.

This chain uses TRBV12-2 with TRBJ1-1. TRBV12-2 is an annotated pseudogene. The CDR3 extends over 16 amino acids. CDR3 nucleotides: TGTGCAAGTCGCTTAGGCCTTTCGGGGGAGAACACTGAAGCTTTCTTT. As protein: CASRLGLSGENTEAFF.

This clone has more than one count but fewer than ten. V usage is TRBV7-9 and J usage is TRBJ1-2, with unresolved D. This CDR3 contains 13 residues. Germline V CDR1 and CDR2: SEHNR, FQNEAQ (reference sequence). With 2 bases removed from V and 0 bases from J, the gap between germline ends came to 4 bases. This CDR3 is CASSLISNYGYTF. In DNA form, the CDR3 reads TGTGCCAGCAGCTTAATATCTAACTATGGCTACACCTTC.

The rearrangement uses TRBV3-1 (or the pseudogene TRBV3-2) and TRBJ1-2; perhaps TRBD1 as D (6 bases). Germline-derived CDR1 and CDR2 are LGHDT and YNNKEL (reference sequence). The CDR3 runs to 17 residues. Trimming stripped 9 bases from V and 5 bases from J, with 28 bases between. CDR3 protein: CASSRGVGGRGPYGYTF. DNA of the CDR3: TGTGCCAGTTCCCGTGGTGTCGGGGGGCGAGGGCCTTATGGCTACACCTTC.

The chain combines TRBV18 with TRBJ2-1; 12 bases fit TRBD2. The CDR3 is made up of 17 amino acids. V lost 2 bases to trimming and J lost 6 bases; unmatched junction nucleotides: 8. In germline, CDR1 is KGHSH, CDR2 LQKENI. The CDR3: CASSPASGGAGGNEQFF. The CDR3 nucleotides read TGTGCCAGCTCACCAGCTAGCGGGGGGGCCGGTGGCAATGAGCAGTTCTTC.

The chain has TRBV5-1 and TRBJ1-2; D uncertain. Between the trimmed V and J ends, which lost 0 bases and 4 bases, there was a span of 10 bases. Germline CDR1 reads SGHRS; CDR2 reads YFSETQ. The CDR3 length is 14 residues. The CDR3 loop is CASSLGSTLYGYTF. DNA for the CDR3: TGCGCCAGCAGCTTGGGATCGACCCTCTATGGCTACACCTTC.

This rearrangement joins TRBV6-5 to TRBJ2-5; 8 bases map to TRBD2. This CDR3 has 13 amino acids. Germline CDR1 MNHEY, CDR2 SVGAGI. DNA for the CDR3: TGTGCTAGCGTGGGGACTAGCCAAGAGACCCAGTACTTC. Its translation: CASVGTSQETQYF.

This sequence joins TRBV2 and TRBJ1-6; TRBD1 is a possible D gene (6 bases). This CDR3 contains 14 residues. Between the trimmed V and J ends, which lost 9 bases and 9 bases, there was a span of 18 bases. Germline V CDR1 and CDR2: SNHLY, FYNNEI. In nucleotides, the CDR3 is TGTGCCAGGGCCTCCGGGACACAGAGTTCACCCCTCCACTTT. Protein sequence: CARASGTQSSPLHF.

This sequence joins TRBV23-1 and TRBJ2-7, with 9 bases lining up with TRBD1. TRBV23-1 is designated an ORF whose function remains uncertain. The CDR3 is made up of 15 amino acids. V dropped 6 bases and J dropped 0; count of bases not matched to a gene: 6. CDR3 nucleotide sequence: TGCGCCAGCAGCCGCGGACAGGGGCGCTCCTACGAGCAGTACTTC. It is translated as CASSRGQGRSYEQYF.

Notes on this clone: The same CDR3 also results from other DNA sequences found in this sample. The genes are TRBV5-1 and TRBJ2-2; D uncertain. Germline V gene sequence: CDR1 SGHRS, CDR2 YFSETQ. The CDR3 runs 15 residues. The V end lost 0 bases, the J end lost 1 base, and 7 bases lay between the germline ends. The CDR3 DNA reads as TGCGCCAGCAGCTTGGCCCCTGGGAACACCGGGGAGCTGTTTTTT. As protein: CASSLAPGNTGELFF. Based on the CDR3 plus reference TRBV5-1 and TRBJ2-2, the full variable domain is KAGVTQTPRYLIKTRGQQVTLSCSPISGHRSVSWYQQTPGQGLQFLFEYFSETQRNKGNFPGRFSGRQFSNSRSEMNVSTLELGDSALYLCASSLAPGNTGELFFGEGSRLTVL.

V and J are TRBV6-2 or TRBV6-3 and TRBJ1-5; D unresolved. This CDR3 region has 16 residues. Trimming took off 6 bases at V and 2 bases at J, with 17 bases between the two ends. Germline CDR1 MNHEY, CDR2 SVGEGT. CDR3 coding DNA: TGTGCCAGCAGACCTCCCGGTGGAAGCGGCAATCAGCCCCAGCATTTT. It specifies CASRPPGGSGNQPQHF.

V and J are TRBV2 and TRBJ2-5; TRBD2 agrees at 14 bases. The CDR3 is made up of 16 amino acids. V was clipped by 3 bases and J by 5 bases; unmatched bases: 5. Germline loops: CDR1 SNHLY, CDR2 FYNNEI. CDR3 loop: CASSERTSGGWETQYF. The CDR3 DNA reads TGTGCCAGCAGTGAGAGGACTAGCGGGGGGTGGGAGACCCAGTACTTC.

The CDR3 sequence: CASSPRGGSSYEQYF. The DNA for the CDR3 is TGTGCCAGCAGTCCCAGGGGTGGGAGCTCCTACGAGCAGTACTTC. This chain connects TRBV28 to TRBJ2-7; possible D gene TRBD1, 6 bases. V shed 5 bases and J shed 0 bases, with 14 bases lying between them. CDR3 length: 15 amino acids. Looked up from germline, CDR1 is MDHEN and CDR2 is SYDVKM. Using reference TRBV28 and TRBJ2-7 for the parts outside the CDR3, the full variable domain is DVKVTQSSRYLVKRTGEKVFLECVQDMDHENMFWYRQDPGLGLRLIYFSYDVKMKEKGDIPEGYSVSREKKERFSLILESASTNQTSMYLCASSPRGGSSYEQYFGPGTRLTVT.

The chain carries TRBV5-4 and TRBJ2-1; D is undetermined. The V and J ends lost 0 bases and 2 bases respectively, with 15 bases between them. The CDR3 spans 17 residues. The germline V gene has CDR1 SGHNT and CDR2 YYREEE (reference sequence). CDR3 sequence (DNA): TGTGCCAGCAGCTTGGCCTCTGTGACCCTACCCTACAATGAGCAGTTCTTC. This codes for CASSLASVTLPYNEQFF.

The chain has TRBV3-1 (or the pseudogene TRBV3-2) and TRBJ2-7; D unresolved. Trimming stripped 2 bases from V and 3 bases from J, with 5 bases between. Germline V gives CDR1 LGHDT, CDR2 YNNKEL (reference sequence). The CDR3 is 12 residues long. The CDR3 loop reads CASSQNYYEQYF. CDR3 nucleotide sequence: TGTGCCAGCAGCCAAAATTACTACGAGCAGTACTTC.